A single sample is the source of the 15 T cell receptor beta chains below, sequenced in a study of shared clonotypes between healthy human individuals (TCRdb year 2020). Library generation was performed with the immunoSEQ multiplex PCR assay. Imported from immuneACCESS, the table was reduced by TCRdb to in-frame sequences with V and J called. These copies leave out some clones; in studies compared against another copy, an unresolved V gene accounts for under half, and the cause of the remainder is not known. The table for this sample lists around 2,000,000 clones; approximately 94% of them were counted only once. Around 1.2% of the sample lies in the top ten. CD8 naive samples were CD45RO-negative cells positively selected for CCR7, giving a CD45RA+CCR7+ population that excluded TemRA cells. Sequenced input: naive CD8+ T cells sorted from blood. In light of the paper, this sample's cell subset or site label describes: CD45RA+CCR7+. The receptor set was obtained from a man younger than 30 in good health.

The chain carries TRBV6-1 and TRBJ2-7, with D maybe TRBD1 (6 bases). V was trimmed by 1 base and J by 0 bases, leaving 19 bases between them. There are 18 residues in the CDR3. CDR1 and CDR2 (germline): MNHNS, SASEGT. The CDR3 DNA follows: TGTGCCAGCAGTGAAGAGGTGGTGCCGGGACACCTCTCCTACGAGCAGTACTTC. Translation gives CASSEEVVPGHLSYEQYF.

The chain combines TRBV29-1 with TRBJ2-7, with TRBD1 as a possible D gene (6 bases). CDR1 and CDR2 from the germline V gene are SQVTM and ANQGSEA. This CDR3 has 13 residues. Trimming took 3 bases from V and 2 from J, leaving 11 bases between them. CDR3 in DNA: TGCAGCGTTGACGTGGGGGCGCCCTACGAGCAGTACTTC. Encoded protein: CSVDVGAPYEQYF.

The chain couples TRBV9 to TRBJ1-1, with 7 positions matching TRBD1. The germline V gene encodes CDR1 SGDLS and CDR2 YYNGEE. This CDR3 contains 15 residues. V shed 4 bases, J shed 3 bases, and the junction held 9 bases outside the gene matches. CDR3 nucleotide sequence: TGTGCCAGCAGCCCCCGGCAGGGGGGGTACACTGAAGCTTTCTTT. This codes for CASSPRQGGYTEAFF.

The chain has TRBV30 and TRBJ2-7, with D perhaps assigned TRBD1 or TRBD2 (5 bases each). The CDR3 sequence is 16 residues long. Deletions cut 2 bases from V and 3 bases from J, with 20 bases between. Germline lookup yields CDR1 GTSNPN and CDR2 SVGIG (reference sequence). CDR3 sequence: CAWSSGVRDANYEQYF. In DNA form, the CDR3 reads TGTGCCTGGAGTTCTGGGGTCAGGGACGCTAACTACGAGCAGTACTTC.

V usage is TRBV7-9 and J usage is TRBJ1-2; D unresolved. V lost 1 base to trimming and J lost 4 bases, with 13 bases between them. Germline assignment: CDR1 SEHNR and CDR2 FQNEAQ (reference sequence). CDR3 length: 15 residues. DNA of the CDR3: TGTGCCAGCAGCTTAGACGGCAGACGTGGCTATGGCTACACCTTC. The encoded protein is CASSLDGRRGYGYTF.

The J gene is TRBJ2-2, the V gene TRBV7-8; weak D call: TRBD1 (6 bases). From germline, CDR1 is SGHVS and CDR2 FQNEAQ. V was clipped by 5 bases and J by 0 bases, with 16 bases between them. The CDR3 spans 17 residues. Here the CDR3 DNA reads TGTGCCAGCAGCGAAGGACAGATCTACCCGAACACCGGGGAGCTGTTTTTT. It is translated as CASSEGQIYPNTGELFF.

This clone has a handful of counts. The chain couples TRBV11-2 to TRBJ2-7; TRBD1 agrees at 8 bases. Germline V gene lookup returns CDR1 SGHAT and CDR2 FQNNGV. V lost 3 bases and J lost 6; bases outside the gene matches: 4. CDR3 length equals 13 residues. The CDR3 loop is CASSFGTGGEQYF. The CDR3 DNA sequence: TGTGCCAGCAGCTTCGGGACAGGAGGCGAGCAGTACTTC.

The rearrangement uses TRBV18 and TRBJ2-7; TRBD1 matches at 7 bases. The CDR3 has 15 residues. From germline, CDR1 is KGHSH and CDR2 LQKENI. Trimming at V came to 5 bases and at J to 0 bases, leaving 7 bases not matched to a gene. The CDR3 DNA sequence: TGTGCCAGCTCAGAAGGGACAGATAGCTCCTACGAGCAGTACTTC. Amino acid sequence: CASSEGTDSSYEQYF. Filled out from reference TRBV18 and TRBJ2-7, the complete variable domain reads NAGVMQNPRHLVRRRGQEARLRCSPMKGHSHVYWYRQLPEEGLKFMVYLQKENIIDESGMPKERFSAEFPKEGPSILRIQQVVRGDSAAYFCASSEGTDSSYEQYFGPGTRLTVT.

J is TRBJ2-7 and V is TRBV7-6; maybe TRBD1 (6 bases). Trimming pared 5 bases from V and 3 bases from J, leaving 17 bases between. The CDR3 runs to 15 residues. Germline lookup yields CDR1 SGHVS and CDR2 FNYEAQ. The CDR3 bases are TGTGCCAGCAGCCCGGAACAGGGCCAGCTCTACGAGCAGTACTTC. Its translation: CASSPEQGQLYEQYF.

V is TRBV6-5 and J is TRBJ2-3, with 7 bases that match TRBD1. Trimming cost V 4 bases and J 1 base; bases outside gene matches: 5. Looked up from germline, CDR1 is MNHEY and CDR2 is SVGAGI. The CDR3 covers 15 residues. The CDR3 DNA reads as TGTGCCAGCAGTTTCTTCGGGACAGGCACAGATACGCAGTATTTT. Its translation is CASSFFGTGTDTQYF.

The chain links TRBV5-1 to TRBJ2-3; tentatively, D is TRBD1 (6 bases). V gave up 0 bases and J gave up 2 bases, with 10 bases separating them. The CDR3 runs 15 residues. Germline values: CDR1 SGHRS, CDR2 YFSETQ. The CDR3 DNA sequence: TGCGCCAGCAGCTTGGGGCAGGGGTACACAGATACGCAGTATTTT. Amino acid sequence: CASSLGQGYTDTQYF.

The genes are TRBV27 and TRBJ1-6; D might be TRBD1 (6 bases). The length of the CDR3 is 13 residues. Germline values: CDR1 MNHEY, CDR2 SMNVEV (reference sequence). V shed 5 bases and J shed 8 bases, with 10 bases lying between them. The CDR3 reads CASSIYRDSPLHF. The CDR3 DNA reads as TGTGCCAGCAGTATTTACAGGGATTCACCCCTCCACTTT.

This rearrangement joins TRBV2 to TRBJ2-7; 7 bases line up with TRBD2. From germline, CDR1 is SNHLY and CDR2 FYNNEI. The CDR3 is 14 residues long. The junction had 10 bases not matched to a gene; V was cut back by 8 bases and J by 3 bases. The CDR3 DNA sequence: TGTGCCAGCCTTTACAGCCTAGCGGACTACGAGCAGTACTTC. Residues: CASLYSLADYEQYF. The full variable domain, with the rest looked up from reference TRBV2 and TRBJ2-7, is EPEVTQTPSHQVTQMGQEVILRCVPISNHLYFYWYRQILGQKVEFLVSFYNNEISEKSEIFDDQFSVERPDGSNFTLKIRSTKLEDSAMYFCASLYSLADYEQYFGPGTRLTVT.

This chain uses TRBV9 with TRBJ2-6; D call uncertain. The germline CDR1 and CDR2 sequences are SGDLS and YYNGEE. Between the trimmed V and J ends, which lost 3 bases and 0 bases, there was a span of 16 bases. This CDR3 spans 18 amino acids. The CDR3 nucleotides are TGTGCCAGCAGCGCCAGTCTCCTCCCAGGCTCTGGGGCCAACGTCCTGACTTTC. Protein: CASSASLLPGSGANVLTF.

The chain employs TRBV28 and TRBJ2-1, with TRBD1 matching 9 bases. V lost 1 base, J lost 5 bases, and 6 bases stayed unmatched. The CDR3 contains 16 residues. Looked up from germline, CDR1 is MDHEN and CDR2 is SYDVKM. CDR3 in DNA: TGTGCCAGCAGTTTATTCGGGACAGGGTCCGACAATGAGCAGTTCTTC. Residues: CASSLFGTGSDNEQFF.